These 21 T cell receptor beta chains originate from one sample sequenced in a study of blood T cell repertoires in COVID-19. Data came from immunoSEQ multiplex PCR; TCRdb stores just in-frame clones and leaves some out. The table lists some 110,000 clones, roughly four fifths of them singletons. Sequencing was carried out using peripheral blood. All receptors come from a woman aged 70-85 years with acute or convalescent COVID-19.

The chain links TRBV30 to TRBJ2-1, with 13 bases identical to TRBD2. The CDR3 is made up of 13 amino acids. CDR1 is GTSNPN and CDR2 is SVGIG in the germline V gene (reference sequence). V lost 8 bases, J lost 3 bases, and 1 base stayed unmatched. The CDR3 sequence is CAGTSGVYNEQFF. DNA of the CDR3: TGTGCCGGGACTAGCGGGGTCTACAATGAGCAGTTCTTC. The whole variable domain, filled in from reference TRBV30 and TRBJ2-1, reads SQTIHQWPATLVQPVGSPLSLECTVEGTSNPNLYWYRQAAGRGLQLLFYSVGIGQISSEVPQNLSASRPQDRQFILSSKKLLLSDSGFYLCAGTSGVYNEQFFGPGTRLTVL.

The J gene is TRBJ1-1, the V gene TRBV6-1; a weak D match, TRBD1 (5 bases). The V gene lost 3 bases and the J gene lost 3 bases, with 20 bases spanning the gap. Germline V gene lookup returns CDR1 MNHNS and CDR2 SASEGT. The CDR3 consists of 17 residues. CDR3 coding DNA: TGTGCCAGCAGTGATTTTAGGGGATCCCCCTCCGACACTGAAGCTTTCTTT. Translating it yields CASSDFRGSPSDTEAFF.

V is TRBV27 and J is TRBJ2-2, with 7 bases fitting TRBD1. The length of the CDR3 is 14 residues. Per germline, CDR1 MNHEY and CDR2 SMNVEV (reference sequence). V shed 10 bases and J 4 bases; nucleotides not matched to a gene: 9. CDR3 sequence: CATRSGTATGELFF. The DNA for the CDR3 is TGTGCCACCAGATCCGGGACAGCCACCGGGGAGCTGTTTTTT.

This chain links TRBV28 with TRBJ1-4, with D perhaps TRBD1 (6 bases). V was clipped by 6 bases and J by 4 bases, with 21 bases between them. This CDR3 has 17 amino acids. Germline loops: CDR1 MDHEN, CDR2 SYDVKM. The CDR3 DNA reads TGTGCCAGCAGCCCTCTCGCATACAGGGATATTAATGAAAAACTGTTTTTT. It codes for CASSPLAYRDINEKLFF.

The chain employs TRBV18 and TRBJ1-6; no firm D call. Germline V gene data show CDR1 as KGHSH and CDR2 as LQKENI. CDR3 length: 14 amino acids. With 5 bases removed from V and 6 bases from J, the gap between germline ends came to 11 bases. CDR3 residues: CASSSESGNSPLHF. Here the CDR3 DNA reads TGTGCCAGCTCATCAGAATCGGGTAATTCACCCCTCCACTTT.

V is TRBV12-3 or TRBV12-4 and J is TRBJ1-2; D call uncertain. The CDR3 is made up of 13 amino acids. Trimming stripped 6 bases from V and 0 bases from J, with 8 bases between. DNA of the CDR3: TGTGCCAGCAGGCCTACCGCTAACTATGGCTACACCTTC. It translates to CASRPTANYGYTF.

This clone has just a few counts. The chain has TRBV4-1 and TRBJ2-7, with TRBD1 matching 7 bases. The ends lost 2 bases at V and 7 bases at J; junction bases unmatched: 11. Germline assignment: CDR1 MGHRA and CDR2 YSYEKL. This CDR3 region has 15 residues. CDR3 coding DNA: TGCGCCAGCAGCCAATCGCCCCTCCAGGGGGTGGAGCAGTACTTC. The encoded protein is CASSQSPLQGVEQYF.

This chain joins TRBV19 and TRBJ1-5; D gene uncertain. The germline V and J ends were trimmed by 6 bases and 1 base, with 7 bases remaining between them. From germline, CDR1 is LNHDA and CDR2 SQIVND (reference sequence). The CDR3 is 13 residues long. DNA for the CDR3: TGTGCCAGTAGCGTCAGGAGCAATCAGCCCCAGCATTTT. Its translation is CASSVRSNQPQHF.

Concerning this clone: The junction departs from germline at one end; a sequencing error may be responsible. The sample holds other DNA sequences that translate to the same CDR3. For the CDR3, the DNA is TGCGCCAGTAGCCAAGACGGACAGGGTACTATTGAAAAACTGTTTTTT. Translating gives CASSQDGQGTIEKLFF. V and J are TRBV4-3 and TRBJ1-4; 8 nucleotides align to TRBD1. CDR1 is LGHNA, CDR2 YSLEER, per germline. The CDR3 spans 16 residues.

The chain recombines TRBV29-1 with TRBJ2-7, with 7 bases aligning to TRBD1. From germline, CDR1 is SQVTM and CDR2 ANQGSEA. The V segment lost 4 bases and the J segment 3 bases; nucleotides outside the gene matches: 9. This CDR3 spans 14 amino acids. Here the CDR3 DNA reads TGCAGCGTTGGTGGTGGGACAGCCATCTACGAGCAGTACTTC. Encoded protein: CSVGGGTAIYEQYF.

The CDR3 DNA follows: TGTGCCAGCAGTGAAGTCGACATAGGGGCGGTTTATGGGGCCAACGTCCTGACTTTC. Translation gives CASSEVDIGAVYGANVLTF. The chain joins TRBV6-1 to TRBJ2-6, with D possibly TRBD1 on 5 matching bases. Germline-derived CDR1 and CDR2 are MNHNS and SASEGT. V was cut by 1 base and J by 3 bases, with 19 bases left in between. The length of the CDR3 is 19 residues.

The chain combines TRBV12-2 with TRBJ1-5. TRBV12-2 is noted as a pseudogene. The CDR3 totals 15 residues. The CDR3 nucleotides are TGTGCAAGTCGCTTAGGAACGAGGAGGAGGCAGCCCCAGCATTTT. Its translation: CASRLGTRRRQPQHF.

This clone was seen a single time. CDR3 in amino acids: CASSSRDRHYNEQFF. The CDR3 bases are TGTGCCAGCAGTTCCCGGGACAGGCACTACAATGAGCAGTTCTTC. The chain links TRBV28 to TRBJ2-1; TRBD1 matches at 8 bases. CDR3 length equals 15 residues. Germline V CDR1 and CDR2: MDHEN, SYDVKM. V gave up 4 bases and J gave up 3 bases; unmatched junction bases: 5.

This chain joins TRBV19 and TRBJ1-1; 7 bases are a match to TRBD1. The CDR3 runs 14 residues. Per germline, CDR1 LNHDA and CDR2 SQIVND (reference sequence). Trimming at V came to 6 bases and at J to 0 bases, leaving 4 bases not matched to a gene. CDR3 DNA: TGTGCCAGTAGACAGACAGGGCTGAACACTGAAGCTTTCTTT. It encodes CASRQTGLNTEAFF.

CDR3 nucleotide sequence: TGCGCCAGCAGCCAAGGCAGGGATCAGCCCCAGCATTTT. This codes for CASSQGRDQPQHF. The gene calls are TRBV4-3 and TRBJ1-5, with a weak D call TRBD1 (5 bases). Looked up from germline, CDR1 is LGHNA and CDR2 is YSLEER. The CDR3 consists of 13 residues. V was cut by 1 base and J by 5 bases, with 6 bases left in between.

The chain combines TRBV15 with TRBJ2-5, with 8 bases fitting TRBD1. The germline V gene encodes CDR1 LNHNV and CDR2 YYDKDF (reference sequence). The V gene end was trimmed by 4 bases and the J gene end by 4 bases; junction bases not matched to a gene: 14. The CDR3 is 17 amino acids. The CDR3 reads CATSTDRATLQRETQYF. Written as DNA, the CDR3 is TGTGCCACCAGCACGGACAGGGCTACACTACAACGAGAGACCCAGTACTTC.

This chain connects TRBV18 to TRBJ1-3, with D possibly matching TRBD1 (6 bases). CDR3 size: 14 residues. The V gene's germline CDR1 is KGHSH and CDR2 LQKENI. The V gene lost 3 bases and the J gene lost 4 bases, with 10 bases spanning the gap. The CDR3 loop reads CASSPTGAGNTIYF. The CDR3 region has the DNA TGTGCCAGCTCACCGACAGGCGCGGGAAACACCATATATTTT.

The chain couples TRBV7-2 to TRBJ1-1; 8 nucleotides agree with TRBD1. The ends lost 1 base at V and 1 base at J; junction bases unmatched: 8. Per the germline V gene, CDR1 is SGHTA and CDR2 is FQGNSA. The CDR3 loop spans 17 amino acids. The chain's CDR3 is CASSLEPGGAPNTEAFF. As DNA, the CDR3 is TGTGCCAGCAGCTTAGAACCAGGGGGCGCGCCGAACACTGAAGCTTTCTTT.

This chain uses TRBV28 with TRBJ1-2; perhaps TRBD1 as D (6 bases). Trimming took off 6 bases at V and 9 bases at J, with 14 bases between the two ends. Looked up from germline, CDR1 is MDHEN and CDR2 is SYDVKM. The CDR3 is 12 residues long. CDR3 loop: CASRTSRGSYTF. Written as DNA, the CDR3 is TGTGCCAGCAGAACGAGCAGGGGAAGCTACACCTTC.

The chain recombines TRBV7-2 with TRBJ2-7; 10 nucleotides align to TRBD1. The CDR3 is made up of 14 amino acids. V shed 4 bases, J shed 3 bases, and the junction held 3 bases outside the gene matches. The germline gives CDR1 SGHTA, CDR2 FQGNSA. In DNA, the CDR3 is TGTGCCAGCAGCTCTCGGACAGGGGGCTACGAGCAGTACTTC. Its protein product is CASSSRTGGYEQYF.

The chain recombines TRBV4-3 with TRBJ1-3; maybe TRBD1 (5 bases). Germline V gene data show CDR1 as LGHNA and CDR2 as YSLEER. V lost 1 base and J lost 0, with 16 bases in between. The CDR3 spans 18 residues. The DNA for the CDR3 is TGCGCCAGCAGCCAAGGTGTGGGGGGAGCCCGCTCTGGAAACACCATATATTTT. Its protein product is CASSQGVGGARSGNTIYF.